This TCR beta chain is drawn from a study of T cells in Graves' hyperthyroidism and ophthalmopathy. Comments on this clonotype: What it recognizes is unknown.

Those patients with uncontrolled infection, other autoimmune disease, pregnancy or lactation were excluded. Clinicians diagnosed patients from clinical symptoms, serum thyroxine and TRAb, thyroid ultrasound and orbital computed tomography. From RNA transcripts, TCR beta CDR3 regions were amplified. Using the HTBI primer set, a first-round RT-PCR was run on the TCR CDR3. Each CDR3 protein gets one entry after TCRdb re-called the multiplex PCR reads with MiXCR. Of a few hundred thousand distinct CDR3 sequences in the sample, under 25% were seen once. Overall study findings and caveats: Ophthalmopathy was predicted by the model a median of about six months ahead of onset. A 13 V-J signature model discriminated ophthalmopathy versus stable hyperthyroidism.

The TCR was taken from a man younger than 30 with Graves' hyperthyroidism. Sequencing input: blood.

This CDR3 reads CSARGLAEPYEQYF. The CDR3 DNA sequence: TGCAGTGCTAGAGGACTAGCGGAACCCTACGAGCAGTACTTC. This chain connects TRBV20-1 to TRBJ2-7; TRBD2 agrees at 9 bases. The CDR3 is made up of 14 amino acids. Trimming cost V 1 base and J 2 bases; bases outside gene matches: 3. The germline CDR1 and CDR2 sequences are DFQATT and SNEGSKA (reference sequence).